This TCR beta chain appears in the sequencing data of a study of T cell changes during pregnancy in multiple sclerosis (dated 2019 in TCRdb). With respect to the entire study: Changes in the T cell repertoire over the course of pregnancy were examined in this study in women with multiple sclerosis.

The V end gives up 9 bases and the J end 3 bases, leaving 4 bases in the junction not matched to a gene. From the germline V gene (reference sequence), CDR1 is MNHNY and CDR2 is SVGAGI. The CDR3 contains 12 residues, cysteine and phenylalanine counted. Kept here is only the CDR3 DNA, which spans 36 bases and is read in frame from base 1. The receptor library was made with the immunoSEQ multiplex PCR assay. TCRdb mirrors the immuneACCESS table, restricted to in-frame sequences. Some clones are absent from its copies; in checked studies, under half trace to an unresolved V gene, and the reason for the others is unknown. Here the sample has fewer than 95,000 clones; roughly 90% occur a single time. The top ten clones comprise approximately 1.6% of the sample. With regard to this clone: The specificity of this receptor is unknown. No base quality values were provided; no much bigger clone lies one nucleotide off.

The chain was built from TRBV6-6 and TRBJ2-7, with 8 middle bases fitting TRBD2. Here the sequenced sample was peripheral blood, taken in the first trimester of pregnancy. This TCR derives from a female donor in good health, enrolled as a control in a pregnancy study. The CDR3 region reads CASGTRDYEQYF. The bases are TGTGCCAGTGGGACTAGGGACTACGAGCAGTACTTC.